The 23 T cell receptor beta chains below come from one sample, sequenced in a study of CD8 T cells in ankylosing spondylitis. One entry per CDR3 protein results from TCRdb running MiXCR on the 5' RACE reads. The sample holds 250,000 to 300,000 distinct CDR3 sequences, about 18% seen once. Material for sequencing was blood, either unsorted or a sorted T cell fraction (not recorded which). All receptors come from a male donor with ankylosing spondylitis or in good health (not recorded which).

CDR3 residues: CASSVRKGAREGPYNEQFF. CDR3 coding DNA: TGTGCCAGCAGTGTTAGGAAGGGGGCGCGGGAGGGCCCCTACAATGAGCAGTTCTTC. The rearrangement links TRBV2 to TRBJ2-1; 9 nucleotides agree with TRBD2. Looked up from germline, CDR1 is SNHLY and CDR2 is FYNNEI. The CDR3 is 19 residues long. V shed 4 bases and J 2 bases; nucleotides not matched to a gene: 15.

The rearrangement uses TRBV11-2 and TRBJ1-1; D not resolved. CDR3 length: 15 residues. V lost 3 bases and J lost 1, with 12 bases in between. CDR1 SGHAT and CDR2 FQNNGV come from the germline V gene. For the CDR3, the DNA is TGTGCCAGCAGCTTGGATCTGGTAGCGAACACTGAAGCTTTCTTT. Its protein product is CASSLDLVANTEAFF. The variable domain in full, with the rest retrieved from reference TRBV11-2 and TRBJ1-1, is EAGVAQSPRYKIIEKRQSVAFWCNPISGHATLYWYQQILGQGPKLLIQFQNNGVVDDSQLPKDRFSAERLKGVDSTLKIQPAKLEDSAVYLCASSLDLVANTEAFFGQGTRLTVV.

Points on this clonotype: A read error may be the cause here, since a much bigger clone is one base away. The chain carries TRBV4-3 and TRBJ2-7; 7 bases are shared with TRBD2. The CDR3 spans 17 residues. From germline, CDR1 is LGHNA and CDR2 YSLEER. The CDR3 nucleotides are TGCGCCAGCAGCCAGGGGACCGCAGGACTAGACTCCTACGTGCAGTACTTC. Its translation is CASSQGTAGLDSYVQYF.

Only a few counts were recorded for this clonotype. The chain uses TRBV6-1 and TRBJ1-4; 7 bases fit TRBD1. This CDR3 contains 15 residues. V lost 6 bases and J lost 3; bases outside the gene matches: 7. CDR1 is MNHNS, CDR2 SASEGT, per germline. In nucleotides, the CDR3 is TGTGCCAGCAGGGTCCGGGACAGTCCTAATGAAAAACTGTTTTTT. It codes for CASRVRDSPNEKLFF.

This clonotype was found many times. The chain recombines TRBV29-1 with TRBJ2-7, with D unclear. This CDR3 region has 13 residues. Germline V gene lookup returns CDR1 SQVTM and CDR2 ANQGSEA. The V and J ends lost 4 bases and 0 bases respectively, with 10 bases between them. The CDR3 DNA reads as TGCAGCGTTGTAGCAGGTTCCTCCTACGAGCAGTACTTC. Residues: CSVVAGSSYEQYF.

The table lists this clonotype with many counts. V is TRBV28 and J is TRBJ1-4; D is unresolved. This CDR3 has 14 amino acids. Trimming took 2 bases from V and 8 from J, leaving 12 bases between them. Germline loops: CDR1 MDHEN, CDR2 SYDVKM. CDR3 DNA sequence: TGTGCCAGCAGTTTACAACTGGACCCAGAAAAACTGTTTTTT. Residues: CASSLQLDPEKLFF. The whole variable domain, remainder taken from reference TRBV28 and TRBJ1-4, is DVKVTQSSRYLVKRTGEKVFLECVQDMDHENMFWYRQDPGLGLRLIYFSYDVKMKEKGDIPEGYSVSREKKERFSLILESASTNQTSMYLCASSLQLDPEKLFFGSGTQLSVL.

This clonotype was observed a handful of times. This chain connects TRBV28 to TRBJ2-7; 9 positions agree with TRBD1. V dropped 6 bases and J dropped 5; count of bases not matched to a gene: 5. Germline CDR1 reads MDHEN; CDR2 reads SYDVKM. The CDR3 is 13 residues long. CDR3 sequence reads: CASRVQGADEQYF. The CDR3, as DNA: TGTGCCAGCAGGGTACAGGGGGCCGACGAGCAGTACTTC.

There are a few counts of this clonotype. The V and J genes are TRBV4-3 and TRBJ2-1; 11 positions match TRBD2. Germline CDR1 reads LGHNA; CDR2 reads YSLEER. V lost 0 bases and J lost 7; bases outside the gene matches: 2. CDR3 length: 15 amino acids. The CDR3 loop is CASSQDTSGRNEQFF. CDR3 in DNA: TGCGCCAGCAGCCAAGATACTAGCGGGAGAAATGAGCAGTTCTTC.

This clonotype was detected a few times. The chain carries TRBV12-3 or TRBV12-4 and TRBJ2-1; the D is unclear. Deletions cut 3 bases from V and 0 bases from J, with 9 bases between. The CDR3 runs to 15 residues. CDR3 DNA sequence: TGTGCCAGCAGTTTTTGGGCGAGCTCCTACAATGAGCAGTTCTTC. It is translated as CASSFWASSYNEQFF.

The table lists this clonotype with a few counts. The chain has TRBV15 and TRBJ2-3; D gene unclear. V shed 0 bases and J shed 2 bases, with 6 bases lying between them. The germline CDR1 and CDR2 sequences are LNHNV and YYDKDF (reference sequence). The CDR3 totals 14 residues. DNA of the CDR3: TGTGCCACCAGCAGAGATGGCTTCACAGATACGCAGTATTTT. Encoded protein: CATSRDGFTDTQYF.

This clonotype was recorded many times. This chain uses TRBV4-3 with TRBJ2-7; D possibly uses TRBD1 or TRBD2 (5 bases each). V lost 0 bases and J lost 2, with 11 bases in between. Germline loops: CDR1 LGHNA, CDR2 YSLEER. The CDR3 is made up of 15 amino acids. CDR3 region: CASSQEGEIPYEQYF. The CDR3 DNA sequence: TGCGCCAGCAGCCAAGAGGGGGAGATCCCCTACGAGCAGTACTTC.

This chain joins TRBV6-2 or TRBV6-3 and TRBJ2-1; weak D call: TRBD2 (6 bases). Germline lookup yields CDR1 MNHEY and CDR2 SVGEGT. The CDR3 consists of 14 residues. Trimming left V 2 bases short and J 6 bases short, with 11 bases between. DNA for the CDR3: TGTGCCAGCAGTTACCCGGCGGGGCCCAATGAGCAGTTCTTC. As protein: CASSYPAGPNEQFF.

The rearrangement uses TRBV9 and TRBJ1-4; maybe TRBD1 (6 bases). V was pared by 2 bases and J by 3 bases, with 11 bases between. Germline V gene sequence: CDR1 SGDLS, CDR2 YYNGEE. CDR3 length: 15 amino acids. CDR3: CASSVGGASNEKLFF. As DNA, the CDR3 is TGTGCCAGCAGCGTCGGGGGGGCCTCTAATGAAAAACTGTTTTTT.

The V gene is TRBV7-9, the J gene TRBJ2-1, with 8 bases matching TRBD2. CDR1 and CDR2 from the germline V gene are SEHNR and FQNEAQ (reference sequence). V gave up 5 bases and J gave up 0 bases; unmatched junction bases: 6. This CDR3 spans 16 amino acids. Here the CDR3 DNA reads TGTGCCAGCAGCCAGCGGGGGCAGGCCTCCTACAATGAGCAGTTCTTC. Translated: CASSQRGQASYNEQFF.

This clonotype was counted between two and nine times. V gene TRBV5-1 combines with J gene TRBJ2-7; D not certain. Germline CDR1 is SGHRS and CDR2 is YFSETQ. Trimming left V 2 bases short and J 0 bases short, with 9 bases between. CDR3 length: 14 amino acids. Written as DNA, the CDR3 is TGCGCCAGCAGCTTTGAGGAATTCTCCTACGAGCAGTACTTC. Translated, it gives CASSFEEFSYEQYF.

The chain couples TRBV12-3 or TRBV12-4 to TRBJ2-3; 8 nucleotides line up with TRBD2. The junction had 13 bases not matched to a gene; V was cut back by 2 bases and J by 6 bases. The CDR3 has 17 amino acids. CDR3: CASSLPETSVTPDTQYF. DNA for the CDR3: TGTGCCAGCAGTTTACCCGAGACTAGCGTGACCCCGGATACGCAGTATTTT.

The CDR3 is CASSQDQGSAETQYF. DNA of the CDR3: TGCGCCAGCAGCCAAGATCAGGGCAGTGCAGAGACCCAGTACTTC. V usage is TRBV4-1 and J usage is TRBJ2-5; maybe TRBD1 (5 bases). The CDR3 is 15 residues long. The V end was cut by 0 bases, the J end by 4 bases, with 12 bases between. CDR1 is MGHRA and CDR2 is YSYEKL in the germline V gene.

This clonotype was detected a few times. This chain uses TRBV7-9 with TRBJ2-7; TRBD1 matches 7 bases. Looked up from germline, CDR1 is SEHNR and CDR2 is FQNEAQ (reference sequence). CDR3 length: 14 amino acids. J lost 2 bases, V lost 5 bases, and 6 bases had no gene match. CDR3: CASSDDRAPYEQYF. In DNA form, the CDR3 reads TGTGCCAGCAGCGATGACAGGGCCCCCTACGAGCAGTACTTC. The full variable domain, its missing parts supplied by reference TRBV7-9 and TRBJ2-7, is DTGVSQNPRHKITKRGQNVTFRCDPISEHNRLYWYRQTLGQGPEFLTYFQNEAQLEKSRLLSDRFSAERPKGSFSTLEIQRTEQGDSAMYLCASSDDRAPYEQYFGPGTRLTVT.

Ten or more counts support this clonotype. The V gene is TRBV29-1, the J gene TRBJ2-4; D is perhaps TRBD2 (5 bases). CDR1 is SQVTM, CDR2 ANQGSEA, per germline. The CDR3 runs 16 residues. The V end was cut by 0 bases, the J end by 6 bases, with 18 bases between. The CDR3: CSVEDASGRPPNIQYF. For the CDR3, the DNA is TGCAGCGTTGAAGATGCCAGCGGCCGCCCCCCAAACATTCAGTACTTC.

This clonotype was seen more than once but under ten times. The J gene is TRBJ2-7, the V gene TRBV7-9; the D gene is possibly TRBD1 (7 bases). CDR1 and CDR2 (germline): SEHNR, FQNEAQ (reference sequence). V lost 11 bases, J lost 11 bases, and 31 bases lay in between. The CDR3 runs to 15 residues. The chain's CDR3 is CACSNGGTALIGKYF. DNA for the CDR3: TGTGCCTGTTCTAATGGCGGGACAGCCTTGATAGGGAAGTACTTC.

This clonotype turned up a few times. This CDR3 reads CASSQDWAGLSSYEQYF. CDR3 in DNA: TGCGCCAGCAGCCAAGATTGGGCAGGGTTGAGCTCCTACGAGCAGTACTTC. The chain has TRBV4-3 and TRBJ2-7, with TRBD1 as a possible D gene (5 bases). Trimming cost V 0 bases and J 0 bases, with 15 bases left between them. Germline V gives CDR1 LGHNA, CDR2 YSLEER. The CDR3 totals 17 residues.

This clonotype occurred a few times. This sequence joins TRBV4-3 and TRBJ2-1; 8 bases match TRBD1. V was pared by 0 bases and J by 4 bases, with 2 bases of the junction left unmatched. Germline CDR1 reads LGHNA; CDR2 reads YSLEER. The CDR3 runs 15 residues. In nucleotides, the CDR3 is TGCGCCAGCAGCCAAGATACAGGGGGGTACAATGAGCAGTTCTTC. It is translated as CASSQDTGGYNEQFF.

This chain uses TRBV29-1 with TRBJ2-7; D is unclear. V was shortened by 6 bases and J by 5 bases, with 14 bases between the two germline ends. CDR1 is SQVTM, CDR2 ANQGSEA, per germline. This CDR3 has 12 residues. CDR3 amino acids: CSVAFEGNEQYF. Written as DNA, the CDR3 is TGCAGCGTCGCCTTTGAAGGGAACGAGCAGTACTTC.